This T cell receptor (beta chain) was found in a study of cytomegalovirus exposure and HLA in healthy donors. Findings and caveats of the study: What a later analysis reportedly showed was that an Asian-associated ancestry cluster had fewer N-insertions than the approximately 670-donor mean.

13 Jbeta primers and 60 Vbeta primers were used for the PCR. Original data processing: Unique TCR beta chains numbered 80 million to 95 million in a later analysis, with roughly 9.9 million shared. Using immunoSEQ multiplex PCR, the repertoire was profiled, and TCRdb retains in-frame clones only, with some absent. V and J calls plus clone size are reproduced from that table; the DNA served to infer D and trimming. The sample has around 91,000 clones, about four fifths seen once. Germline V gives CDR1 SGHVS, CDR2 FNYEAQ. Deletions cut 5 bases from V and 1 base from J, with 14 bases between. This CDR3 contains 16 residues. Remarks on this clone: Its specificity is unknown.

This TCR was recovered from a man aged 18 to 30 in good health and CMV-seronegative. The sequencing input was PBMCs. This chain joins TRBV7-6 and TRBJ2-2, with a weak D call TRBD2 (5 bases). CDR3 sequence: CASSLRVGVNTGELFF. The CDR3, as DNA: TGTGCCAGCAGCCTCCGGGTCGGGGTGAACACCGGGGAGCTGTTTTTT.